This T cell receptor beta chain was captured by sequencing in a study of blood T cells in healthy people across ages. Study overall: Capture via template switching afforded approximately one barcoded beta molecule per two T cells.

Each sample had at least 6 million PBMCs isolated. This clonotype was recorded a few times. What it binds is not known. Next came a second PCR, run for about 7 to 12 cycles, which used a sample-barcoded 5' primer along with a J-beta primer mix. Every single cDNA molecule received a tag from a template-switch adaptor with 12 random nucleotides. TCRdb re-derived calls from the 5' RACE reads in MiXCR, one entry per CDR3 protein. The data contain 1.2 million to 1.5 million distinct CDR3 sequences, roughly 59% of them seen just once; the ten biggest clones take up over 5.5%. Overall study results and limits: Versus aged donors, long-lived donors had higher diversity and more naive CD4+ cells.

V was clipped by 1 base and J by 5 bases, with 12 bases between them. Germline V gene data show CDR1 as SGHDN and CDR2 as FVKESK. This CDR3 has 15 amino acids. Sequencing was done on a sample of blood. The origin of this receptor is a young man in good health. The rearrangement uses TRBV14 and TRBJ2-1; unclear D gene. The CDR3 spells CASSQGLGKNNEQFF. The CDR3 DNA reads TGTGCCAGCAGCCAAGGTTTGGGCAAAAACAATGAGCAGTTCTTC.